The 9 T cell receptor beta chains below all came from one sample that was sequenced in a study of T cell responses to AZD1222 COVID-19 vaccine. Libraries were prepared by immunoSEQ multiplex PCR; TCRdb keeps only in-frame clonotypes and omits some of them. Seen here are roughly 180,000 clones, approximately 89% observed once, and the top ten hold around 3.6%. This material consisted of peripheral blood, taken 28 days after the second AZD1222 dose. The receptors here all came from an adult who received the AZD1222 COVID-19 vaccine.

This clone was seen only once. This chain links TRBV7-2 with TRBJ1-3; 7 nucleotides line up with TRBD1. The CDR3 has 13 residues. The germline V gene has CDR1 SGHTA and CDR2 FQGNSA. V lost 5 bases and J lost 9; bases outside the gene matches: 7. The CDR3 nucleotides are TGTGCCAGCAGCCCGACAGGGATGGGCACCATATATTTT. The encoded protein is CASSPTGMGTIYF. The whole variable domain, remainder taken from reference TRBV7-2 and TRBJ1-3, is GAGVSQSPSNKVTEKGKDVELRCDPISGHTALYWYRQSLGQGLEFLIYFQGNSAPDKSGLPSDRFSAERTGGSVSTLTIQRTQQEDSAVYLCASSPTGMGTIYFGEGSWLTVV.

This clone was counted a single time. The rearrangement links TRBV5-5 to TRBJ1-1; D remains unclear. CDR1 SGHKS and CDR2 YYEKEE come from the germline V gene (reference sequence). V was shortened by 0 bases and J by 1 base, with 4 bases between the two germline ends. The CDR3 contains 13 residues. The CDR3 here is CASSLAGNTEAFF. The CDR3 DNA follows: TGTGCCAGCAGCTTGGCCGGGAACACTGAAGCTTTCTTT.

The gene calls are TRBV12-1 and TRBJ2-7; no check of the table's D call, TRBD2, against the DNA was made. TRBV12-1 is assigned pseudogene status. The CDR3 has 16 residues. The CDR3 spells CASSFARRELVYEQYF. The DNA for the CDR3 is TGTGCCAGCAGCTTTGCGCGGCGGGAGCTGGTCTACGAGCAGTACTTC.

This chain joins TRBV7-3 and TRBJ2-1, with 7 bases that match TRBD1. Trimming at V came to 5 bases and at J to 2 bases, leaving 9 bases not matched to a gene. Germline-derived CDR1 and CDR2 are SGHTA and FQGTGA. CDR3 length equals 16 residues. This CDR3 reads CASSLLGQEPYNEQFF. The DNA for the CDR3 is TGTGCCAGCAGCCTTCTCGGACAGGAACCCTACAATGAGCAGTTCTTC.

The CDR3 region is CASSISGEETQYF. The CDR3 DNA sequence: TGTGCCAGCAGCATTAGCGGAGAAGAGACCCAGTACTTC. The rearrangement links TRBV7-3 to TRBJ2-5; TRBD2 is a possible D gene (6 bases). The CDR3 is 13 amino acids. Germline loops: CDR1 SGHTA, CDR2 FQGTGA. V was pared by 5 bases and J by 3 bases, with 10 bases between.

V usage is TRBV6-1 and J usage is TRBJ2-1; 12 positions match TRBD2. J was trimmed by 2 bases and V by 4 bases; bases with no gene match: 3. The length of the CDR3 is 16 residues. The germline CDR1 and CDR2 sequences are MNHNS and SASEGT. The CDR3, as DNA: TGTGCCAGCAGTGCAGGACTAGCGGGAACCTACAATGAGCAGTTCTTC. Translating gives CASSAGLAGTYNEQFF.

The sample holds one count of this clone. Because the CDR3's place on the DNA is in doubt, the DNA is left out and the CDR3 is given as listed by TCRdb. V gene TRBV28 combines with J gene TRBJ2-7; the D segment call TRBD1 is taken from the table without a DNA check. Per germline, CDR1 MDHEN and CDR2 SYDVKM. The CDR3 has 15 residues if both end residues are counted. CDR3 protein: CASSSSGQGAHEQYF.

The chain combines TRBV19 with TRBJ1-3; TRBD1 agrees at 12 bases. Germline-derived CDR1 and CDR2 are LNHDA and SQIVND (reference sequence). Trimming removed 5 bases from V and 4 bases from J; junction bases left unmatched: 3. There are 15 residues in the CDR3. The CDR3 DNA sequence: TGTGCCAGTAGTCCGGGACAGGGGGCGGGAAACACCATATATTTT. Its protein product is CASSPGQGAGNTIYF. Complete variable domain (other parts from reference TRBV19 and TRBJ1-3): DGGITQSPKYLFRKEGQNVTLSCEQNLNHDAMYWYRQDPGQGLRLIYYSQIVNDFQKGDIAEGYSVSREKKESFPLTVTSAQKNPTAFYLCASSPGQGAGNTIYFGEGSWLTVV.

Here the CDR3 reads CASSRQGLTEAFF. The CDR3 DNA reads as TGTGCCAGTAGTAGACAGGGGCTGACTGAAGCTTTCTTT. This chain links TRBV19 with TRBJ1-1; 8 bases agree with TRBD1. The V gene's germline CDR1 is LNHDA and CDR2 SQIVND (reference sequence). The CDR3 is 13 residues long. After removal of 4 bases from V and 5 bases from J, the junction contained 3 bases not matched to a gene. Based on the CDR3 plus reference TRBV19 and TRBJ1-1, the full variable domain is DGGITQSPKYLFRKEGQNVTLSCEQNLNHDAMYWYRQDPGQGLRLIYYSQIVNDFQKGDIAEGYSVSREKKESFPLTVTSAQKNPTAFYLCASSRQGLTEAFFGQGTRLTVV.